Below, one T cell receptor (beta chain) is given with its context. What it recognizes is unknown. The data stem from a study of monozygotic twins with inflammatory bowel disease. Whole-study findings and limits: Fewer shared clonotypes with others were found in IBD patients than in healthy twins, especially with disease activity. Backing was not found for a single strong signal or clonotype associated with IBD.

The CDR3 has 14 residues. In germline, CDR1 is MGHDK, CDR2 SYGVNS. Template switching was used to attach UMIs, which incorporated a 6-nucleotide sample barcode. TCRdb reprocessed the 5' RACE reads, with one entry per CDR3 protein and no DNA. Recorded for this sample: approximately 400,000 distinct CDR3 sequences. This TCR derives from a human donor with ulcerative colitis or Crohn's disease, or a healthy co-twin of an affected twin (not recorded which). Sequenced sample: blood. The chain combines TRBV25-1 with TRBJ2-1; TCRdb's assignment of TRBD2 cannot be checked, as there is no DNA. The CDR3 loop is CASSEYNGGGEQFF.